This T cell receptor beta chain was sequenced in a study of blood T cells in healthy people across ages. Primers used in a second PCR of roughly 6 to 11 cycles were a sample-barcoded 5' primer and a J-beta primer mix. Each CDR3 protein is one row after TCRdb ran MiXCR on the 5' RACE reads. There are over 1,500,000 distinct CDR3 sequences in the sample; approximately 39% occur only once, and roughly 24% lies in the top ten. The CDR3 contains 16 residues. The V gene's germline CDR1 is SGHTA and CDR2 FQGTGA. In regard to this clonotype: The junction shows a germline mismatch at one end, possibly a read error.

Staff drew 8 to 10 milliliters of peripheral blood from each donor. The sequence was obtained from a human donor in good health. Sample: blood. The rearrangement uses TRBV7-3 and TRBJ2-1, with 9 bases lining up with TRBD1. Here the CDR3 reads CANSYPTGGSNNEQFF. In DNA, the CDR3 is TGTGCCAACAGCTACCCGACAGGGGGAAGTAACAATGAGCAGTTCTTC.